This entry lists 25 T cell receptor beta chains sequenced from one sample in a study of T cells after somatic rescue of genetic block. The table came from immunoSEQ multiplex PCR; TCRdb's copy has only in-frame clones and leaves some out. This sample yields approximately 700 clones, of which around 40% are seen a single time; approximately 60% belongs to the top ten. Sequences were obtained from peripheral blood mononuclear cells (PBMCs). The origin of the receptors is a girl in the first two years of life.

CDR3 protein: CASSLNGGMTGYTF. CDR3 DNA sequence: TGTGCCAGCAGCTTAAACGGAGGGATGACAGGCTACACCTTC. The chain is built from TRBV11-2 and TRBJ1-2; D is unresolved. The CDR3 is 14 amino acids. Per the germline V gene, CDR1 is SGHAT and CDR2 is FQNNGV. Trimming cost V 2 bases and J 8 bases, with 15 bases left between them.

This chain connects TRBV7-9 to TRBJ1-1; a weak D match, TRBD1 (6 bases). The CDR3 totals 12 residues. Between the trimmed V and J ends, which lost 4 bases and 10 bases, there was a span of 13 bases. The germline V gene has CDR1 SEHNR and CDR2 FQNEAQ (reference sequence). In DNA form, the CDR3 reads TGTGCCAGCAGCTCTCAGGGGATGGTAGCTTTCTTT. Its protein product is CASSSQGMVAFF.

In this sample, this clone is hyperexpanded (1% or more). Additional DNA sequences in this sample encode the identical CDR3. This chain links TRBV12-5 with TRBJ2-7; the D is unclear. CDR1 and CDR2 from the germline V gene are LGHNT and FRNRAP. Trimming shortened V by 0 bases and J by 7 bases, and 10 bases separated the two germline ends. CDR3 length equals 13 residues. The CDR3 DNA is TGTGCTAGTGGTTTGGTACGGGTAGGAGAGCAGTACTTC. Translation: CASGLVRVGEQYF.

CDR3 sequence reads: CASSLHYEQYF. The CDR3 DNA reads as TGTGCCAGCAGCCTCCATTACGAGCAGTACTTC. The chain has TRBV7-3 and TRBJ2-7; no clear D gene. The germline V gene encodes CDR1 SGHTA and CDR2 FQGTGA. CDR3 length equals 11 residues. Trimming cost V 5 bases and J 4 bases, with 6 bases left between them.

This clone was counted a few times. This chain joins TRBV6-5 and TRBJ1-4, with a possible D match to TRBD1 (5 bases). Looked up from germline, CDR1 is MNHEY and CDR2 is SVGAGI. V was pared by 6 bases and J by 10 bases, with 21 bases between. The CDR3 loop spans 15 amino acids. CDR3 region: CASRFNFQGRRKLFF. CDR3 nucleotide sequence: TGTGCCAGCAGGTTCAACTTCCAGGGTCGGAGAAAACTGTTTTTT.

The chain uses TRBV11-2 and TRBJ1-5; D uncertain. The germline gives CDR1 SGHAT, CDR2 FQNNGV. This CDR3 has 15 residues. Trimming left V 5 bases short and J 2 bases short, with 13 bases between. The CDR3: CASSPLGRGNQPQHF. The CDR3 bases are TGTGCCAGCAGCCCTCTCGGGAGGGGCAATCAGCCCCAGCATTTT.

The genes are TRBV6-9 and TRBJ1-1; a weak D match, TRBD1 (5 bases). Germline V lookup: CDR1 MNHGY, CDR2 SVAAGI. This CDR3 contains 15 residues. V lost 3 bases and J 2 bases, leaving 13 bases between the germline ends. In DNA form, the CDR3 reads TGTGCCAGCAGTTACAATGAGGGGTCCAACACTGAAGCTTTCTTT. It codes for CASSYNEGSNTEAFF.

The rearrangement uses TRBV27 and TRBJ2-7; TRBD2 might be the D (5 bases). Germline V CDR1 and CDR2: MNHEY, SMNVEV (reference sequence). V lost 6 bases, J lost 2 bases, and 11 bases lay in between. The CDR3 covers 13 residues. CDR3 DNA sequence: TGTGCCAGCAGCTTAGCGAGGGCCTACGAGCAGTACTTC. It encodes CASSLARAYEQYF.

This clone was seen only a few times. The chain is built from TRBV6-5 and TRBJ2-7, with D unclear. Germline CDR1 is MNHEY and CDR2 is SVGAGI. The CDR3 sequence is 15 residues long. V lost 2 bases and J lost 3, with 14 bases in between. The CDR3 sequence: CASSYGRFRDYEQYF. In DNA form, the CDR3 reads TGTGCCAGCAGTTACGGGCGATTTCGAGACTACGAGCAGTACTTC.

CDR3 protein: CASSQLYGQATTYEQYF. The CDR3 region has the DNA TGTGCCAGCAGCCAACTTTACGGACAGGCGACTACCTACGAGCAGTACTTC. The V gene is TRBV11-3, the J gene TRBJ2-7; 7 bases are shared with TRBD1. V lost 5 bases, J lost 2 bases, and 15 bases stayed unmatched. CDR3 size: 17 residues. Per germline, CDR1 SGHNT and CDR2 YENEEA.

This clone was detected only a few times. V usage is TRBV6-4 and J usage is TRBJ2-1; 8 bases fit TRBD2. The CDR3 runs to 17 residues. Germline V lookup: CDR1 MRHNA, CDR2 SNTAGT. Losses at the gene ends were 4 bases for V and 9 bases for J; bases not matched to a gene: 17. The CDR3 region has the DNA TGTGCCAGCAGTGTTGAGTGGAGCGGGAGAATGGATGGTGAGCAGTTCTTC. Protein product: CASSVEWSGRMDGEQFF.

This rearrangement joins TRBV11-3 to TRBJ2-7; D is possibly TRBD2 (5 bases). The germline V gene encodes CDR1 SGHNT and CDR2 YENEEA. The V end was cut by 6 bases, the J end by 4 bases, with 16 bases between. CDR3 size: 14 residues. In DNA, the CDR3 is TGTGCCAGCAGTTTACTTGGACTGAGGTACGAGCAGTACTTC. Translating it yields CASSLLGLRYEQYF.

The chain is built from TRBV11-3 and TRBJ2-6; D call uncertain. Per germline, CDR1 SGHNT and CDR2 YENEEA. Trimming cost V 5 bases and J 5 bases, with 22 bases left between them. The CDR3 is 18 residues long. Here the CDR3 reads CASSSYTSRQSRANVLTF. The CDR3 DNA is TGTGCCAGCAGCAGTTATACATCTCGACAAAGTCGGGCCAACGTCCTGACTTTC.

V is TRBV7-3 and J is TRBJ2-2; 7 bases are a match to TRBD1. With V trimmed by 1 base and J by 0 bases, 11 bases remained unmatched. This CDR3 contains 19 residues. Germline assignment: CDR1 SGHTA and CDR2 FQGTGA. The CDR3 bases are TGTGCCAGCAGCTTAAGATGGGGACAGTCGAACCCGAACACCGGGGAGCTGTTTTTT. This translates into CASSLRWGQSNPNTGELFF.

By its share, this clone is large. J is TRBJ2-6 and V is TRBV6-4; D gene unclear. With 3 bases removed from V and 4 bases from J, the gap between germline ends came to 4 bases. Germline V gene lookup returns CDR1 MRHNA and CDR2 SNTAGT. The length of the CDR3 is 13 residues. The CDR3 is CASSENGANVLTF. The CDR3 DNA sequence: TGTGCCAGCAGTGAGAACGGGGCCAACGTCCTGACTTTC.

The chain couples TRBV11-2 to TRBJ1-2; no clear D gene. This CDR3 is built from 13 residues. The V end was cut by 3 bases, the J end by 8 bases, with 13 bases between. The germline gives CDR1 SGHAT, CDR2 FQNNGV. CDR3 protein: CASSFPVGGGYTF. CDR3 coding DNA: TGTGCCAGCAGCTTTCCCGTCGGCGGCGGCTACACCTTC.

The chain joins TRBV5-2 to TRBJ2-7; the table gives TRBD1 as D, unverified against the DNA. TRBV5-2 is annotated as a pseudogene. The CDR3 length is 15 residues. The CDR3: CASSLGNRGGYEQYF. CDR3 DNA: TGTGCCAGCAGCTTAGGGAATAGGGGCGGCTACGAGCAGTACTTC.

The rearrangement uses TRBV7-8 and TRBJ2-7; D remains unclear. Germline CDR1 reads SGHVS; CDR2 reads FQNEAQ. This CDR3 spans 14 amino acids. Trimming removed 2 bases from V and 3 bases from J, with 11 bases in between. The CDR3 sequence: CASSLRRGVYEQYF. Written as DNA, the CDR3 is TGTGCCAGCAGCTTACGGCGTGGGGTCTACGAGCAGTACTTC.

The chain uses TRBV5-4 and TRBJ1-1, with D perhaps matching TRBD1 (6 bases). Per the germline V gene, CDR1 is SGHNT and CDR2 is YYREEE (reference sequence). Trimming cost V 2 bases and J 1 base, with 12 bases left between them. The CDR3 length is 15 residues. The CDR3 reads CASSLGGTPNTEAFF. The CDR3, as DNA: TGTGCCAGCAGCTTAGGCGGGACACCGAACACTGAAGCTTTCTTT.

As DNA, the CDR3 is TGCGCCAGCAGCTTGGCGGCGACCCAGTACTTC. It codes for CASSLAATQYF. The rearrangement joins TRBV5-1 to TRBJ2-5; D ambiguous. Germline CDR1 reads SGHRS; CDR2 reads YFSETQ. This CDR3 region has 11 residues. The V end lost 0 bases, the J end lost 7 bases, and 4 bases lay between the germline ends.

This clone is classed as medium-sized. The J gene is TRBJ2-1, the V gene TRBV9; D uncertain. The CDR3 is 13 residues long. The germline V and J ends were trimmed by 0 bases and 9 bases, with 10 bases remaining between them. Germline CDR1 and CDR2: SGDLS and YYNGEE. CDR3 region: CASSVVGKREQFF. The CDR3 nucleotides are TGTGCCAGCAGCGTAGTAGGTAAGCGTGAGCAGTTCTTC. Filled out from reference TRBV9 and TRBJ2-1, the complete variable domain reads DSGVTQTPKHLITATGQRVTLRCSPRSGDLSVYWYQQSLDQGLQFLIQYYNGEERAKGNILERFSAQQFPDLHSELNLSSLELGDSALYFCASSVVGKREQFFGPGTRLTVL.

This clone qualifies as large (0.1 to 1%). This rearrangement joins TRBV7-3 to TRBJ1-2; TRBD1 matches at 8 bases. Germline CDR1 and CDR2: SGHTA and FQGTGA. The CDR3 is 13 amino acids. V lost 4 bases, J lost 4 bases, and 2 bases stayed unmatched. CDR3: CASSSDRAYGYTF. The CDR3 coding sequence is TGTGCCAGCAGCTCGGACAGGGCCTATGGCTACACCTTC.

Regarding this clone: A much larger clone is a single base away; this may be a read error. V usage is TRBV11-2 and J usage is TRBJ2-7; D is uncertain. CDR1 is SGHAT, CDR2 FQNNGV, per germline. This CDR3 spans 11 amino acids. Trimming cost V 3 bases and J 7 bases, with 7 bases left between them. CDR3 in DNA: TGTGCCAGCAGCTTCCTTCGGGAGCAGTACTTC. It yields the protein CASSFLREQYF.

This clone is deemed medium-sized. V usage is TRBV11-2 and J usage is TRBJ2-1; TRBD1 matches at 7 bases. Trimming cost V 2 bases and J 9 bases; bases outside gene matches: 7. The CDR3 extends over 14 amino acids. CDR1 and CDR2 from the germline V gene are SGHAT and FQNNGV. The CDR3 DNA follows: TGTGCCAGCAGCTTATTGGTAGGGGGCCGTGAGCAGTTCTTC. This translates into CASSLLVGGREQFF.

The V call is TRBV21-1, the J call TRBJ2-6. TRBV21-1 is shown as a pseudogene. The CDR3 extends over 18 amino acids. CDR3 residues: CASRTRILQQSRASVLTF. The CDR3 bases are TGTGCCAGCAGGACAAGAATACTACAACAAAGCCGGGCCAGCGTCCTGACTTTC.